Detailed here is one T cell receptor (beta chain). What it binds is not known. Profiling relied on immunoSEQ multiplex PCR, and the TCRdb table lists in-frame clones only, not all of them. The data contain roughly 110,000 clones, about 92% of them seen just once; the ten biggest clones take up approximately 8%. This CDR3 contains 13 residues. Trimming removed 3 bases from V and 2 bases from J, with 7 bases in between. This sample stems from a study of T cell responses to AZD1222 COVID-19 vaccine. General study results and limits: A reported finding is that nearly half of spike-specific TCRs target unmutated variant regions. Once two AZD1222 doses were given, Spike-specific TCR breadth and depth went up.

This clonotype was sampled from an adult who received the AZD1222 COVID-19 vaccine. The chain has TRBV12-3 or TRBV12-4 and TRBJ1-2; D remains unclear. The sample here was peripheral blood, taken 28 days after the second AZD1222 dose. The CDR3, as DNA: TGTGCCAGCAGTTTGGAGTACAACTATGGCTACACCTTC. Translated, it gives CASSLEYNYGYTF.